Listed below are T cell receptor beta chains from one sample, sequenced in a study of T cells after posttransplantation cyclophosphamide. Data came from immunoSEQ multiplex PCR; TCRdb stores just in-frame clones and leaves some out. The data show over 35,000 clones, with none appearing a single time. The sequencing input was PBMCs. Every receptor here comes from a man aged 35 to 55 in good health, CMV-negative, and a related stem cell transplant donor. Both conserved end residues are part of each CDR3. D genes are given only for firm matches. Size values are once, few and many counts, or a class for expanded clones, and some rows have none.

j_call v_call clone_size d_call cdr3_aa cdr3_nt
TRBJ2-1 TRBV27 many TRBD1 CASSLTGAIYNEQFF TGTGCCAGCAGTTTAACAGGGGCGATATACAATGAGCAGTTCTTC
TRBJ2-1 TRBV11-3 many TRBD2 CASSLTSGGYNEQFF TGTGCCAGCAGCCTGACTAGCGGAGGGTACAATGAGCAGTTCTTC
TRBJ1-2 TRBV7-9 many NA CASSQLRVGGYTF TGTGCCAGCAGTCAACTCAGGGTGGGCGGCTACACCTTC
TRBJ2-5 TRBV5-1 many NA CASSSAGLKETQYF TGCGCCAGCAGCTCCGCCGGACTGAAAGAGACCCAGTACTTC
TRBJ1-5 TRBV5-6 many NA CASTAAGSNQPQHF TGTGCCAGCACCGCGGCGGGGAGCAATCAGCCCCAGCATTTT
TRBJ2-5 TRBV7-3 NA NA CASSPPYQETQYF TGTGCCAGCAGCCCCCCGTACCAAGAGACCCAGTACTTC
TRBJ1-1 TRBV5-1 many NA CASSTRGMNTEAFF TGCGCCAGCAGCACGCGGGGAATGAACACTGAAGCTTTCTTT
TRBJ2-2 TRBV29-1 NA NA CSVVGSNTGELFF TGCAGCGTTGTCGGGAGTAACACCGGGGAGCTGTTTTTT
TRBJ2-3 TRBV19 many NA CASSIRDTQYF TGTGCCAGTAGTATTCGGGATACGCAGTATTTT
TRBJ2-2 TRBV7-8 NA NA CASSLTETGNTGELFF TGTGCCAGCAGCTTAACCGAGACAGGGAACACCGGGGAGCTGTTTTTT